This T cell receptor beta chain appears in the sequencing data of a study of T cells in Graves' hyperthyroidism and ophthalmopathy. Whole-study results and caveats: Ophthalmopathy was separated from stable hyperthyroidism by a 13 V-J model.

Uncontrolled infection, other autoimmune disease, pregnancy or lactation led to exclusion. The diagnoses drew upon clinical symptoms, serum thyroxine and TRAb, thyroid ultrasound and orbital computed tomography. The germline V and J ends were trimmed by 2 bases and 1 base, with 11 bases remaining between them. Germline V gene data show CDR1 as DFQATT and CDR2 as SNEGSKA (reference sequence). The length of the CDR3 is 14 residues. Amplified TCR beta CDR3 regions came from RNA transcripts. RT-PCR in the first round (using the HTBI primer set) targeted the TCR CDR3. From the multiplex PCR reads, TCRdb called clonotypes with MiXCR, one entry per CDR3 protein. Of 350,000 to 400,000 distinct CDR3 sequences in the sample, around 14% are singletons; the top ten hold 9.5% to 12%. This clonotype was observed many times. Its cognate antigen is unknown.

The V gene is TRBV20-1, the J gene TRBJ1-1, with D maybe TRBD1 (6 bases). The sequence was collected from a woman aged 55 to 70 with Graves' hyperthyroidism. The sequencing sample was made of blood. CDR3 sequence reads: CSARPQGANTEAFF. CDR3 DNA sequence: TGCAGTGCTAGACCACAGGGTGCGAACACTGAAGCTTTCTTT.